This T cell receptor (beta chain) is drawn from a study of T-cell memory formation after mild COVID-19. Study in general: Across donors, TCR clusters were largely donor specific.

General study results and limits: Largely, contracting CD4+ clones fell within CM and EM, and contracting CD8+ clones within EMRA.

From 5'RACE with constant-segment primers came TCR alpha and TCR beta cDNA libraries that carried sample barcodes and UMIs. TCRdb itself ran the 5' RACE reads through MiXCR, one entry per CDR3 protein. The sample carries roughly 350,000 distinct CDR3 sequences, around 15% recorded once. This clonotype turned up a few times. No antigen is known for it. With 4 bases removed from V and 1 base from J, the gap between germline ends came to 21 bases. Germline V CDR1 and CDR2: SQVTM, ANQGSEA. The CDR3 sequence is 17 residues long. This clonotype was sampled from a man between 18 and 29 years old who had mild COVID-19 (a few samples of this study predate the infection). Cell type and time point are not known. This chain connects TRBV29-1 to TRBJ2-3; D is possibly TRBD1 or TRBD2 (6 bases each). Specimen: PBMCs or a T cell subset sorted from them (not recorded which). The CDR3 is CSVAYSGGLLGTDTQYF. CDR3 DNA: TGCAGCGTTGCGTACTCCGGGGGCCTCCTAGGCACAGATACGCAGTATTTT.